These T cell receptor beta chains were read from a single sample in a study of cytomegalovirus exposure and HLA in healthy donors. The assay was immunoSEQ multiplex PCR, and TCRdb's table has in-frame clones only and misses some. The sample has over 200,000 clones; around 87% are singletons. Sequenced material: PBMCs. These receptors all stem from a woman aged 18-30 years in good health and CMV-seronegative. CDR3s include the opening cysteine and the closing phenylalanine or tryptophan. D genes are given only for firm matches. Only some rows state a clone size, as once, few, many or a class for expanded clones.

>TRBV6-1|TRBJ1-1|-|-
CASSESWTEAFF
TGTGCCAGCAGTGAGAGCTGGACTGAAGCTTTCTTT
>TRBV5-8|TRBJ2-6|-|-
CASESSSGANVLTF
TGTGCCAGCGAGAGTTCCTCTGGGGCCAACGTCCTGACTTTC
>TRBV28|TRBJ2-3|-|TRBD2
CASMPAGGQADTQYF
TGTGCCAGCATGCCGGCGGGGGGGCAGGCAGATACGCAGTATTTT
>TRBV4-1|TRBJ1-1|-|TRBD1
CASSQGQGWTEAFF
TGCGCCAGCAGCCAAGGACAGGGGTGGACTGAAGCTTTCTTT
>TRBV28|TRBJ1-6|-|TRBD1
CASTSGQFYNSPLHF
TGTGCCAGCACCTCGGGACAGTTCTATAATTCACCCCTCCACTTT
>TRBV18|TRBJ2-2|-|TRBD1
CASSHSGTGNTGELFF
TGTGCCAGCTCACACTCCGGGACAGGGAACACCGGGGAGCTGTTTTTT
>TRBV25-1|TRBJ1-4|once|-
CASSDGRGSTLREKLFF
TGTGCCAGCAGTGATGGGAGGGGTTCTACCCTTAGGGAAAAACTGTTTTTT
>TRBV7-8|TRBJ1-6|-|-
CASSFGRQANSPLHF
TGTGCCAGCAGCTTCGGTCGGCAGGCTAATTCACCCCTCCACTTT
>TRBV4-1|TRBJ1-2|-|-
CASSQADSPNGYTF
TGCGCCAGCAGCCAAGCGGACTCTCCGAATGGCTACACCTTC
>TRBV4-1|TRBJ1-1|once|-
CASSPGSGNTEAFF
TGCGCCAGCAGCCCAGGGTCGGGGAACACTGAAGCTTTCTTT
>TRBV6-6|TRBJ1-3|once|-
CASSYSSGPRNTIYF
TGTGCCAGCAGTTACTCGTCGGGTCCTCGAAACACCATATATTTT
>TRBV6-1|TRBJ2-5|-|-
CASNPSEETQYF
TGTGCCAGTAACCCGTCGGAAGAGACCCAGTACTTC
>TRBV6-1|TRBJ2-5|-|-
CASSEGAGQETQYF
TGTGCCAGCAGTGAAGGGGCCGGTCAAGAGACCCAGTACTTC
>TRBV5-1|TRBJ2-1|-|TRBD1
CASSLRDRGSYNEQFF
TGCGCCAGCAGCTTGAGGGACAGGGGCTCCTACAATGAGCAGTTCTTC
>TRBV7-9|TRBJ2-5|-|-
CASSFGGETQYF
TGTGCCAGCAGCTTCGGCGGCGAGACCCAGTACTTC
>TRBV5-7|TRBJ1-6|-|TRBD1
CASSSGRQGNSPLHF
TGTGCCAGCAGCTCGGGTCGACAGGGTAATTCACCCCTCCACTTT
>TRBV5-6|TRBJ2-2|-|TRBD1
CASSITGGPGELFF
TGTGCCAGCAGCATTACAGGGGGTCCCGGGGAGCTGTTTTTT